This T cell receptor (beta chain) was recorded in a study of T cell responses to AZD1222 COVID-19 vaccine. A note on this clone: Its target is not known.

The study, taken as a whole, reports: Two AZD1222 doses significantly raised spike-specific TCR breadth and depth over controls.

Using immunoSEQ multiplex PCR, the repertoire was profiled, and TCRdb retains in-frame clones only, with some absent. The sample includes more than 140,000 clones, 88% of them seen just once. The sequence came from an adult in good health. This sample comprised peripheral blood, obtained on day 0 of MenACWY control vaccination.

The CDR3 DNA reads as TGTGCCAGCAGCTTAGGCGGGGGCGTACGGGAAAAACTGTTTTTT. This codes for CASSLGGGVREKLFF. This sequence joins TRBV7-9 and TRBJ1-4; weak D call: TRBD1 (6 bases). V dropped 1 base and J dropped 8 bases, with 14 bases sitting between them. Germline V lookup: CDR1 SEHNR, CDR2 FQNEAQ (reference sequence). This CDR3 region has 15 residues.